The clone carrying this T cell receptor (beta chain) was detected only a few times. The record originates from a study of blood T cell repertoires in COVID-19. With 1 base clipped from V and 4 bases from J, the junction kept 4 bases outside the gene matches. This CDR3 is 15 amino acids long. From germline, CDR1 is SEHNR and CDR2 FQNEAQ (reference sequence). Per the original data handling: Amplification with reference gene primers provided the estimates of nucleated cell counts. Assay used: immunoSEQ multiplex PCR; TCRdb lists only in-frame clones, some missing. V and J calls and clone size follow that table, whereas D and trimming were derived from the DNA. Of about 50,000 clones in the sample, roughly 84% were seen once.

The source of this sequence is a woman aged 55 to 70 with acute or convalescent COVID-19. The J gene is TRBJ2-3, the V gene TRBV7-9; TRBD2 agrees at 8 bases. The material sequenced was peripheral blood. Written as DNA, the CDR3 is TGTGCCAGCAGCTTAGGACTAGCGATCGCAGATACGCAGTATTTT. It translates to CASSLGLAIADTQYF.